This T cell receptor beta chain was found in a study of blood T cells in healthy people across ages. Peripheral blood from each donor was collected in a volume of approximately 9.2 milliliters. Whole-study findings and limits: Getting older went along with TCR beta diversity per million T cells dropping roughly linearly.

For the second PCR, which ran for about 7 to 11 cycles, a sample-barcoded 5' primer and a J-beta primer mix were used. Every cDNA molecule bore a tag from a template-switch adaptor containing 12 random nucleotides. TCRdb re-called the 5' RACE reads with MiXCR, one entry per CDR3 protein. This sample has around 520,000 distinct CDR3 sequences, with about 25% found just once. Of note for this clonotype: Its antigen is undetermined.

In germline, CDR1 is SGHDN, CDR2 FVKESK. V lost 4 bases and J 4 bases, leaving 18 bases between the germline ends. The CDR3 length is 16 residues. These data were likewise used in another study, on T cells of mothers and their children.

The V gene is TRBV14, the J gene TRBJ2-3, with a tentative D call TRBD2 (5 bases). The clonotype originates from a boy aged 2 to 9 in good health. The sample comprised blood. The CDR3 bases are TGTGCCAGCAGCCTTATCTTTGGACTGGAGGCAGATACGCAGTATTTT. Protein sequence: CASSLIFGLEADTQYF.